These 10 T cell receptor beta chains were sequenced from one sample in a study of CD8+ T cells in alopecia areata. After isolation, RNA underwent reverse transcription to generate cDNA as the sequencing template. Libraries were prepared by immunoSEQ multiplex PCR; TCRdb keeps only in-frame clonotypes and omits some of them. Found here are fewer than 350,000 clones, 58% of them singletons; the top ten hold approximately 1.8%. Noted treatment: oral pan-JAK inhibitor, 5-10 mg twice daily. Sample: CD4+ T cells sorted from blood, taken at week 24, from a patient treated with tofacitinib. The source is a human donor with alopecia areata.

This rearrangement joins TRBV2 to TRBJ1-5, with a tentative D call TRBD1 (6 bases). Trimming took 1 base from V and 6 from J, leaving 13 bases between them. Germline V gives CDR1 SNHLY, CDR2 FYNNEI. The CDR3 is 15 residues long. The CDR3 coding sequence is TGTGCCAGCAGTGAAGGGCAGGGGCAGGTTCAGCCCCAGCATTTT. Translated: CASSEGQGQVQPQHF.

This rearrangement joins TRBV29-1 to TRBJ1-2, with no clear D. Germline CDR1 reads SQVTM; CDR2 reads ANQGSEA. Trimming shortened V by 0 bases and J by 1 base, and 9 bases separated the two germline ends. CDR3 length equals 14 residues. CDR3 amino acids: CSVEEVGNNYGYTF. CDR3 in DNA: TGCAGCGTTGAAGAGGTGGGAAATAACTATGGCTACACCTTC.

Points on this clone: The same CDR3 can be traced to other DNA sequences in this sample. J is TRBJ2-5 and V is TRBV5-1; tentative D call: TRBD2 (6 bases). Trimming removed 1 base from V and 4 bases from J, with 8 bases in between. This CDR3 has 13 residues. Per the germline V gene, CDR1 is SGHRS and CDR2 is YFSETQ. The CDR3 DNA follows: TGCGCCAGCAGCTTGACTAGCCCAGAGACCCAGTACTTC. It translates to CASSLTSPETQYF.

The chain combines TRBV7-9 with TRBJ1-1; 7 positions match TRBD1. Germline values: CDR1 SEHNR, CDR2 FQNEAQ (reference sequence). The CDR3 spans 15 residues. J lost 4 bases, V lost 0 bases, and 5 bases had no gene match. The CDR3: CASSLATGSGTEAFF. Written as DNA, the CDR3 is TGTGCCAGCAGCTTAGCGACAGGGTCGGGCACTGAAGCTTTCTTT. The full variable domain, rest sourced from reference TRBV7-9 and TRBJ1-1, is DTGVSQNPRHKITKRGQNVTFRCDPISEHNRLYWYRQTLGQGPEFLTYFQNEAQLEKSRLLSDRFSAERPKGSFSTLEIQRTEQGDSAMYLCASSLATGSGTEAFFGQGTRLTVV.

The CDR3 DNA is TGTGCCGCCGCTCTCTACCAAGAGACCCAGTACTTC. It encodes CAAALYQETQYF. V usage is TRBV10-3 and J usage is TRBJ2-5; D unresolved. Trimming removed 11 bases from V and 0 bases from J, with 10 bases in between. In germline, CDR1 is ENHRY, CDR2 SYGVKD. The length of the CDR3 is 12 residues.

This clone was detected only a few times. J is TRBJ2-7 and V is TRBV14, with D possibly TRBD2 on 5 matching bases. The CDR3 is 13 residues long. Trimming pared 1 base from V and 4 bases from J, leaving 8 bases between. The germline gives CDR1 SGHDN, CDR2 FVKESK. The chain's CDR3 is CASSQAGSYEQYF. In DNA, the CDR3 is TGTGCCAGCAGCCAAGCGGGGTCTTACGAGCAGTACTTC. The variable domain in full, completed from reference TRBV14 and TRBJ2-7, reads EAGVTQFPSHSVIEKGQTVTLRCDPISGHDNLYWYRRVMGKEIKFLLHFVKESKQDESGMPNNRFLAERTGGTYSTLKVQPAELEDSGVYFCASSQAGSYEQYFGPGTRLTVT.

Turning to this clone: One junction end does not reproduce the germline sequence, and a read error may be involved. This chain connects TRBV6-1 to TRBJ2-3, with unresolved D. Germline CDR1 and CDR2: MNHNS and SASEGT. This CDR3 spans 15 amino acids. The CDR3: CASREGMSYTDTQYF. The CDR3 DNA reads as TGTGCCAGCAGGGAAGGGATGTCCTACACAGATACGCAGTATTTT.

This clone has more than one count but fewer than ten. This chain uses TRBV29-1 with TRBJ2-1; tentative D call: TRBD1 (7 bases). The V end lost 3 bases, the J end lost 7 bases, and 19 bases lay between the germline ends. The CDR3 is 15 amino acids. Germline CDR1 reads SQVTM; CDR2 reads ANQGSEA. The CDR3 DNA reads as TGCAGCGTTGATCCCCCACCAGGGGGGAGGAATGAGCAGTTCTTC. Translated: CSVDPPPGGRNEQFF.

This clone was seen more than once but under ten times. V usage is TRBV29-1 and J usage is TRBJ2-7, with 7 bases that match TRBD1. Germline-derived CDR1 and CDR2 are SQVTM and ANQGSEA. The CDR3 contains 13 residues. J was trimmed by 2 bases and V by 7 bases; bases with no gene match: 8. The CDR3, as DNA: TGCAGCGCTCTGACAGGGAGAGCCTACGAGCAGTACTTC. Encoded protein: CSALTGRAYEQYF.

The V call is TRBV29-1, the J call TRBJ2-5; possible D gene TRBD1, 5 bases. The CDR3 sequence is 12 residues long. Germline CDR1 and CDR2: SQVTM and ANQGSEA. V shed 7 bases and J shed 5 bases, with 14 bases lying between them. CDR3 nucleotide sequence: TGCAGCGCCTCCGGCAGGGTGGAGACCCAGTACTTC. This sequence encodes CSASGRVETQYF. Filled out from reference TRBV29-1 and TRBJ2-5, the complete variable domain reads SAVISQKPSRDICQRGTSLTIQCQVDSQVTMMFWYRQQPGQSLTLIATANQGSEATYESGFVIDKFPISRPNLTFSTLTVSNMSPEDSSIYLCSASGRVETQYFGPGTRLLVL.